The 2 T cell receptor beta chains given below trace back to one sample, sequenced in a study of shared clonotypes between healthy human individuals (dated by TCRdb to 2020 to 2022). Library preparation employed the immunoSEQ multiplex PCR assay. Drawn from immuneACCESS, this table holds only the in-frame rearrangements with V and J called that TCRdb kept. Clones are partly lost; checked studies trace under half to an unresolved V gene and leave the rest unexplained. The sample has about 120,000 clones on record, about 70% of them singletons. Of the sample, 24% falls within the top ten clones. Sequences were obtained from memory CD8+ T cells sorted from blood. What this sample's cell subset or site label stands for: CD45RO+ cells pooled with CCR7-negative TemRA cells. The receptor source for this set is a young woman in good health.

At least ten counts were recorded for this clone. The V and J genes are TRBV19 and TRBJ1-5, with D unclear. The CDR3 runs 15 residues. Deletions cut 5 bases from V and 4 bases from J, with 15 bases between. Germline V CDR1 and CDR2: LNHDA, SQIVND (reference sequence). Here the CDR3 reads CASSPLLGGNQPQHF. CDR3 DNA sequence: TGTGCCAGTAGTCCTCTCTTGGGTGGGAATCAGCCCCAGCATTTT.

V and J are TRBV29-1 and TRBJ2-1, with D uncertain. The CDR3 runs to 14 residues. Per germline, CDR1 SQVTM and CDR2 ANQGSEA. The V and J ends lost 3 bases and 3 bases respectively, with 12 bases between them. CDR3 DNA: TGCAGCGTTGATTATGGGAACCGCTACAATGAGCAGTTCTTC. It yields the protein CSVDYGNRYNEQFF.